What follows are 26 T cell receptor beta chains derived from one specimen sequenced in a study of Ad26.COV2.S vaccination and SARS-CoV-2 variants. Sequencing used immunoSEQ multiplex PCR; TCRdb keeps in-frame clones, though not all of them. The sample lists around 300,000 clones; 70% to 90% were seen once. Treatment noted: about 20 received Ad26.COV2.S at low or high dose, single or two shots; about 5 received placebo; per-sample allocation not given. The samples were gathered on day 63 after the first injection of vaccine or placebo. The specimen was peripheral blood, collected in a trial of Ad26.COV2.S vaccine versus placebo. These receptors were collected from a person aged 18-65 years who received the Ad26.COV2.S COVID-19 vaccine or a placebo.

CDR3 DNA sequence: TGTGCCAGCAGTCAACAGGGCTCCTATGGCTACACCTTC. Translating it yields CASSQQGSYGYTF. The genes are TRBV6-5 and TRBJ1-2; D is possibly TRBD1 (6 bases). There are 13 residues in the CDR3. Germline lookup yields CDR1 MNHEY and CDR2 SVGAGI. Trimming removed 5 bases at V and 4 bases at J, with 11 bases between.

There are a few counts of this clone. Different DNA sequences within this sample yield the same CDR3. V is TRBV4-1 and J is TRBJ1-5; TRBD1 matches 7 bases. V was clipped by 0 bases and J by 5 bases; unmatched bases: 1. The CDR3 is made up of 14 amino acids. CDR1 and CDR2 from the germline V gene are MGHRA and YSYEKL. As DNA, the CDR3 is TGCGCCAGCAGCCAAGAAACAGGGGATCAGCCCCAGCATTTT. Translating gives CASSQETGDQPQHF.

This clone has a handful of counts. The chain combines TRBV4-3 with TRBJ2-2; D is unresolved. This CDR3 contains 15 residues. Trimming removed 3 bases from V and 6 bases from J, with 14 bases in between. Per the germline V gene, CDR1 is LGHNA and CDR2 is YSLEER. The CDR3, as DNA: TGCGCCAGCAGCCAGACGATTGAGCCGGCCGGGGAGCTGTTTTTT. This codes for CASSQTIEPAGELFF.

This chain joins TRBV9 and TRBJ2-5; 7 nucleotides line up with TRBD1. Germline values: CDR1 SGDLS, CDR2 YYNGEE. CDR3 length equals 15 residues. V trimming: 0 bases; J trimming: 6 bases; junction bases outside the gene matches: 8. The DNA of the CDR3 is TGTGCCAGCAGCGTAGGTGAAGGGGGCCAGAAGACCCAGTACTTC. Its translation is CASSVGEGGQKTQYF.

The genes are TRBV19 and TRBJ2-1, with unresolved D. In germline, CDR1 is LNHDA, CDR2 SQIVND (reference sequence). This CDR3 is built from 13 residues. V lost 2 bases and J 9 bases, leaving 11 bases between the germline ends. The CDR3 DNA reads TGTGCCAGTAGTATACCTCCGCTGACTGAGCAGTTCTTC. It translates to CASSIPPLTEQFF.

The chain uses TRBV2 and TRBJ1-5; the match to TRBD1 covers 8 bases. The germline gives CDR1 SNHLY, CDR2 FYNNEI. The CDR3 totals 14 residues. After removal of 3 bases from V and 6 bases from J, the junction contained 4 bases not matched to a gene. CDR3 region: CASSEGDRIQPQHF. The CDR3 DNA reads as TGTGCCAGCAGTGAGGGGGACAGGATTCAGCCCCAGCATTTT. The variable domain in full, completed from reference TRBV2 and TRBJ1-5, reads EPEVTQTPSHQVTQMGQEVILRCVPISNHLYFYWYRQILGQKVEFLVSFYNNEISEKSEIFDDQFSVERPDGSNFTLKIRSTKLEDSAMYFCASSEGDRIQPQHFGDGTRLSIL.

The chain couples TRBV27 to TRBJ1-6, with D possibly TRBD1 on 6 matching bases. Germline V CDR1 and CDR2: MNHEY, SMNVEV (reference sequence). The CDR3 contains 15 residues. Trimming shortened V by 4 bases and J by 2 bases, and 9 bases separated the two germline ends. The CDR3 coding sequence is TGTGCCAGCAGTTCAGGGGTACCCTATAATTCACCCCTCCACTTT. Amino acids: CASSSGVPYNSPLHF.

V and J are TRBV14 and TRBJ2-3; perhaps TRBD1 as D (5 bases). Per the germline V gene, CDR1 is SGHDN and CDR2 is FVKESK. V was clipped by 0 bases and J by 8 bases, with 12 bases between them. The CDR3 has 14 residues. The CDR3 region has the DNA TGTGCCAGCAGCCAAGACAGGGTTTACGGTACGCAGTATTTT. Amino acid sequence: CASSQDRVYGTQYF. Filled out from reference TRBV14 and TRBJ2-3, the complete variable domain reads EAGVTQFPSHSVIEKGQTVTLRCDPISGHDNLYWYRRVMGKEIKFLLHFVKESKQDESGMPNNRFLAERTGGTYSTLKVQPAELEDSGVYFCASSQDRVYGTQYFGPGTRLTVL.

This sequence joins TRBV7-2 and TRBJ1-6, with unresolved D. CDR3 size: 15 residues. CDR1 and CDR2 (germline): SGHTA, FQGNSA. The germline V and J ends were trimmed by 8 bases and 4 bases, with 15 bases remaining between them. CDR3 in amino acids: CASAYGDLYNSPLHF. In nucleotides, the CDR3 is TGTGCCAGCGCATACGGGGATTTATATAATTCACCCCTCCACTTT.

This chain joins TRBV27 and TRBJ2-7, with D perhaps TRBD1 (6 bases). The germline gives CDR1 MNHEY, CDR2 SMNVEV (reference sequence). The CDR3 loop spans 15 amino acids. V gave up 3 bases and J gave up 1 base, with 13 bases separating them. The CDR3 DNA sequence: TGTGCCAGCAGTTTGGGGGCGGACTTTTCCTACGAGCAGTACTTC. Translating gives CASSLGADFSYEQYF.

The chain joins TRBV30 to TRBJ1-5; D might be TRBD1 (5 bases). V was trimmed by 3 bases and J by 4 bases, leaving 16 bases between them. Germline assignment: CDR1 GTSNPN and CDR2 SVGIG (reference sequence). This CDR3 comprises 15 residues. The CDR3 DNA is TGTGCCTGGAGAAAATCCGGGACCTTAAATCAGCCCCAGCATTTT. Translating it yields CAWRKSGTLNQPQHF.

The chain couples TRBV2 to TRBJ2-1, with 10 bases fitting TRBD1. CDR1 is SNHLY, CDR2 FYNNEI, per germline. The V gene end was trimmed by 6 bases and the J gene end by 7 bases; junction bases not matched to a gene: 6. This CDR3 is built from 14 residues. The DNA of the CDR3 is TGTGCCAGCAGCGGACAGGGGGTTGGAAATGAGCAGTTCTTC. As protein: CASSGQGVGNEQFF. The entire variable domain, with the rest obtained from reference TRBV2 and TRBJ2-1, is as follows: EPEVTQTPSHQVTQMGQEVILRCVPISNHLYFYWYRQILGQKVEFLVSFYNNEISEKSEIFDDQFSVERPDGSNFTLKIRSTKLEDSAMYFCASSGQGVGNEQFFGPGTRLTVL.

J is TRBJ2-3 and V is TRBV5-4; 10 bases fit TRBD2. Trimming removed 7 bases from V and 3 bases from J; junction bases left unmatched: 8. The length of the CDR3 is 15 residues. Germline-derived CDR1 and CDR2 are SGHNT and YYREEE (reference sequence). The CDR3 is CASSERGGRTDTQYF. The CDR3 DNA reads as TGTGCCAGCTCCGAGCGGGGGGGCCGGACAGATACGCAGTATTTT. The complete variable domain, with remaining parts taken from reference TRBV5-4 and TRBJ2-3, reads ETGVTQSPTHLIKTRGQQVTLRCSSQSGHNTVSWYQQALGQGPQFIFQYYREEENGRGNFPPRFSGLQFPNYSSELNVNALELDDSALYLCASSERGGRTDTQYFGPGTRLTVL.

CDR3 sequence (DNA): TGTGCCAGCAGTTTATTGGCTAGCGGCCTCGGTGGGGAGACCCAGTACTTC. This codes for CASSLLASGLGGETQYF. The chain employs TRBV27 and TRBJ2-5; 7 bases map to TRBD2. There are 17 residues in the CDR3. Germline V lookup: CDR1 MNHEY, CDR2 SMNVEV (reference sequence). V shed 1 base, J shed 5 bases, and the junction held 13 bases outside the gene matches.

This clone was observed once. The chain joins TRBV11-2 to TRBJ2-2; TRBD2 might be the D (6 bases). This CDR3 is 18 amino acids long. V was pared by 5 bases and J by 0 bases, with 19 bases between. The germline gives CDR1 SGHAT, CDR2 FQNNGV. The CDR3 DNA sequence: TGTGCCAGCAGCCCGGGGGTAGCGGTGCGGGCGAACACCGGGGAGCTGTTTTTT. It codes for CASSPGVAVRANTGELFF.

Here the CDR3 DNA reads TGTGCCTCAGACAGGGGGTACTCCACTGAAGCTTTCTTT. It encodes CASDRGYSTEAFF. The chain links TRBV30 to TRBJ1-1; 9 positions agree with TRBD1. The V segment lost 7 bases and the J segment 4 bases; nucleotides outside the gene matches: 7. The germline V gene encodes CDR1 GTSNPN and CDR2 SVGIG (reference sequence). This CDR3 is 13 amino acids long.

The V and J genes are TRBV4-3 and TRBJ2-1; D is uncertain. Trimming took off 0 bases at V and 7 bases at J, with 10 bases between the two ends. Germline V gene sequence: CDR1 LGHNA, CDR2 YSLEER. This CDR3 comprises 14 residues. The CDR3 is CASSQDPGRNEQFF. The CDR3 nucleotides read TGCGCCAGCAGCCAAGATCCGGGCCGTAATGAGCAGTTCTTC.

This clone was recorded only once. V gene TRBV27 combines with J gene TRBJ2-3; 7 bases agree with TRBD1. In germline, CDR1 is MNHEY, CDR2 SMNVEV (reference sequence). V lost 4 bases and J lost 1; bases outside the gene matches: 11. The CDR3 totals 17 residues. The CDR3 spells CASSSIPTGYGTDTQYF. The CDR3 bases are TGTGCCAGCAGTTCCATCCCGACAGGGTACGGCACAGATACGCAGTATTTT.

The chain carries TRBV3-1 (or the pseudogene TRBV3-2) and TRBJ2-3; 8 bases match TRBD2. CDR1 and CDR2 from the germline V gene are LGHDT and YNNKEL (reference sequence). The ends lost 1 base at V and 2 bases at J; junction bases unmatched: 5. CDR3 length: 16 residues. The CDR3 protein is CASSQGSGGNTDTQYF. CDR3 sequence (DNA): TGTGCCAGCAGCCAAGGGAGCGGGGGAAACACAGATACGCAGTATTTT.

The rearrangement uses TRBV7-9 and TRBJ2-2; TRBD1 is a possible D gene (6 bases). CDR3 size: 16 residues. Germline-derived CDR1 and CDR2 are SEHNR and FQNEAQ (reference sequence). V lost 6 bases, J lost 7 bases, and 21 bases lay in between. CDR3 bases: TGTGCCAGCAGTCACGGACAGCCCGGGCCAGTCGGGGAGCTGTTTTTT. Its protein product is CASSHGQPGPVGELFF.

The chain uses TRBV11-2 and TRBJ2-3; the D is unclear. The ends were cut back, 5 bases at V and 0 bases at J, with 12 bases in the middle. This CDR3 comprises 15 residues. Germline V gene lookup returns CDR1 SGHAT and CDR2 FQNNGV. CDR3 protein: CASSRDIGSTDTQYF. CDR3 nucleotides: TGTGCCAGCAGCCGAGACATTGGTAGCACAGATACGCAGTATTTT.

The chain has TRBV5-5 and TRBJ2-7; 11 positions agree with TRBD2. CDR1 SGHKS and CDR2 YYEKEE come from the germline V gene (reference sequence). V lost 0 bases, J lost 3 bases, and 5 bases stayed unmatched. The CDR3 has 16 amino acids. The CDR3: CASSLVDTSGSYEQYF. The DNA for the CDR3 is TGTGCCAGCAGCTTGGTTGACACTAGCGGGAGCTACGAGCAGTACTTC.

The chain combines TRBV24-1 with TRBJ1-5; the D is unclear. The CDR3 extends over 13 amino acids. The V gene lost 9 bases and the J gene lost 0 bases, with 8 bases spanning the gap. CDR1 KGHDR and CDR2 SFDVKD come from the germline V gene. CDR3 residues: CATGDGSNQPQHF. CDR3 DNA sequence: TGTGCCACCGGGGATGGTAGCAATCAGCCCCAGCATTTT.

This chain uses TRBV27 with TRBJ1-1; D unresolved. This CDR3 contains 16 residues. The V gene's germline CDR1 is MNHEY and CDR2 SMNVEV (reference sequence). V was cut by 5 bases and J by 2 bases, with 18 bases left in between. Here the CDR3 reads CASSQPPRLTNTEAFF. As DNA, the CDR3 is TGTGCCAGCAGTCAGCCCCCTAGGTTAACAAACACTGAAGCTTTCTTT.

The chain joins TRBV12-3 or TRBV12-4 to TRBJ2-5; D may match TRBD1 or TRBD2 (5 bases each). The ends were cut back, 3 bases at V and 5 bases at J, with 10 bases in the middle. The CDR3 sequence is 13 residues long. Here the CDR3 reads CASSLGQRETQYF. The CDR3 nucleotides are TGTGCCAGCAGTTTGGGGCAGCGGGAGACCCAGTACTTC.

V usage is TRBV24-1 and J usage is TRBJ2-3; D remains unclear. This CDR3 region has 12 residues. V gave up 8 bases and J gave up 4 bases, with 9 bases separating them. Germline V lookup: CDR1 KGHDR, CDR2 SFDVKD. CDR3 sequence reads: CATTDASDTQYF. The CDR3, as DNA: TGTGCCACCACCGACGCCTCAGATACGCAGTATTTT.